Each of the 7 T cell receptor beta chains below was sequenced from the same sample in a study of blood T cell repertoires in COVID-19. Sequencing was performed with immunoSEQ multiplex PCR; in TCRdb, only in-frame clones are kept and a portion is missing. The sample contains some 48,000 clones, more than 75% of which appear only once. Input material: peripheral blood. The receptor set was obtained from a human donor with acute or convalescent COVID-19. The donor label of this sample is uncertain.

This sequence joins TRBV12-5 and TRBJ2-5; TRBD1 matches at 8 bases. The CDR3 consists of 16 residues. V shed 0 bases and J 1 base; nucleotides not matched to a gene: 4. CDR1 is LGHNT and CDR2 is FRNRAP in the germline V gene. As DNA, the CDR3 is TGTGCTAGTGGTTTGGTACTGGGGACAGGCCAAGAGACCCAGTACTTC. It translates to CASGLVLGTGQETQYF. The whole variable domain, remainder taken from reference TRBV12-5 and TRBJ2-5, is DARVTQTPRHKVTEMGQEVTMRCQPILGHNTVFWYRQTMMQGLELLAYFRNRAPLDDSGMPKDRFSAEMPDATLATLKIQPSEPRDSAVYFCASGLVLGTGQETQYFGPGTRLLVL.

The chain carries TRBV5-1 and TRBJ2-7; TRBD2 matches at 8 bases. This CDR3 has 16 amino acids. Germline V lookup: CDR1 SGHRS, CDR2 YFSETQ. V was pared by 0 bases and J by 4 bases, with 9 bases of the junction left unmatched. CDR3 sequence: CASSLAEGSGTYEQYF. The CDR3 DNA sequence: TGCGCCAGCAGCTTGGCCGAAGGTAGCGGGACATACGAGCAGTACTTC.

The genes are TRBV4-2 and TRBJ2-7; TRBD2 matches at 11 bases. The length of the CDR3 is 15 residues. Per germline, CDR1 LGHNA and CDR2 YNFKEQ. Trimming at V came to 2 bases and at J to 5 bases, leaving 5 bases not matched to a gene. CDR3 region: CASSQLAGGIDEQYF. The CDR3 DNA reads as TGTGCCAGCAGCCAACTAGCGGGAGGAATCGACGAGCAGTACTTC.

This clone was counted a few times. The V gene is TRBV7-2, the J gene TRBJ1-4, with D possibly being TRBD1 (5 bases). This CDR3 has 13 amino acids. Germline lookup yields CDR1 SGHTA and CDR2 FQGNSA. V lost 5 bases and J 8 bases, leaving 12 bases between the germline ends. The CDR3 region is CASSPGDGEKLFF. DNA of the CDR3: TGTGCCAGCAGCCCGGGGGACGGAGAAAAACTGTTTTTT.

J is TRBJ2-7 and V is TRBV7-2; the D gene is possibly TRBD2 (6 bases). Germline V lookup: CDR1 SGHTA, CDR2 FQGNSA. V lost 5 bases and J 0 bases, leaving 14 bases between the germline ends. The CDR3 loop spans 15 amino acids. This CDR3 is CASSRNSGSSYEQYF. In DNA form, the CDR3 reads TGTGCCAGCAGCCGTAATAGCGGCAGCTCCTACGAGCAGTACTTC.

The chain employs TRBV4-3 and TRBJ2-2; D ambiguous. V gave up 0 bases and J gave up 6 bases, with 8 bases separating them. The CDR3 runs 14 residues. Per germline, CDR1 LGHNA and CDR2 YSLEER. CDR3 DNA: TGCGCCAGCAGCCAAGATCCAAGCTCCGGGGAGCTGTTTTTT. Its protein is CASSQDPSSGELFF.

The rearrangement uses TRBV7-9 and TRBJ2-2; D is perhaps TRBD2 (6 bases). The CDR3 totals 16 residues. Germline lookup yields CDR1 SEHNR and CDR2 FQNEAQ (reference sequence). Trimming removed 5 bases from V and 8 bases from J, with 21 bases in between. For the CDR3, the DNA is TGTGCCAGCAGCATACTCCGGGACTGGATAAAAGGGGAGCTGTTTTTT. It translates to CASSILRDWIKGELFF.